Sequencing of this T cell receptor beta chain was carried out in a study of blood T cell repertoires in COVID-19. Overall study: Material from acute and convalescent COVID-19 was sourced from the United States, Italy and Spain. PBMCs, B-cell-depleted T cells, or T cells were the source of the cDNA or gDNA that made up the material.

Germline CDR1 SGHDT, CDR2 YYEEEE. The CDR3 length is 16 residues. V was pared by 0 bases and J by 5 bases, with 8 bases of the junction left unmatched. Original analysis: Quantification of nucleated cells was approximated via reference gene primer amplification. Sequencing used immunoSEQ multiplex PCR; TCRdb keeps in-frame clones, though not all of them. Clone size and V and J calls were adopted from that table, with D and trimming inferred from the DNA. The sample consists of some 150,000 clones, around 89% of them appearing once. The rearrangement joins TRBV5-6 to TRBJ2-5; 9 nucleotides line up with TRBD1. The receptor's source is a man in his fifties or sixties with active or convalescent COVID-19. Material: peripheral blood. CDR3 in amino acids: CASSLVDRGGWETQYF. The DNA of the CDR3 is TGTGCCAGCAGCTTGGTGGACAGGGGAGGTTGGGAGACCCAGTACTTC.